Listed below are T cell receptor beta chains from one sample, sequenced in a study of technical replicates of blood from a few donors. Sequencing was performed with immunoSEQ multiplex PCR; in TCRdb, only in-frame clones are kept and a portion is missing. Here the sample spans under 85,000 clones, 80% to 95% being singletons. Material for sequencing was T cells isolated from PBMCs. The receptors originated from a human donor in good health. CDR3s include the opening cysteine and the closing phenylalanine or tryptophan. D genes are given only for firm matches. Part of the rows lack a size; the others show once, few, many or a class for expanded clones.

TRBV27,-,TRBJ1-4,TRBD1,CASRPLDRGREKLFF,TGTGCCAGCAGGCCCTTAGACAGGGGACGTGAAAAACTGTTTTTT
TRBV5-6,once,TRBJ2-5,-,CASSFREETQYF,TGTGCCAGCAGCTTTAGAGAGGAGACCCAGTACTTC
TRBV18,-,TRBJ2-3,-,CASSQTTSGATDTQYF,TGTGCCAGCTCACAAACCACCTCGGGAGCCACAGATACGCAGTATTTT
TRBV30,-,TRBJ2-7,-,CAWSAGSQFEQYF,TGTGCCTGGAGTGCGGGGTCCCAATTCGAGCAGTACTTC
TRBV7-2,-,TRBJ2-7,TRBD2,CAIGRGARYEQYF,TGTGCCATAGGGAGGGGAGCCCGCTACGAGCAGTACTTC
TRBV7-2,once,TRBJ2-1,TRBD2,CASSPGLAAYNEQFF,TGTGCCAGCAGCCCCGGACTAGCGGCATACAATGAGCAGTTCTTC
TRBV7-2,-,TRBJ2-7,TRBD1,CASSTTPRTGDSYEQYF,TGTGCCAGCAGCACTACACCTCGGACAGGAGATTCCTACGAGCAGTACTTC
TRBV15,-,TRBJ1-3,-,CATSRVPVSGNTIYF,TGTGCCACCAGCAGAGTTCCCGTCTCTGGAAACACCATATATTTT
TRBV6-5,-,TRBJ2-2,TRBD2,CASSYSSGRTGELFF,TGTGCCAGCAGTTACTCGAGCGGGAGAACCGGGGAGCTGTTTTTT
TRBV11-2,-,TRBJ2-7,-,CASSPNGVSGEQYF,TGTGCCAGCAGCCCGAACGGGGTTTCGGGGGAGCAGTACTTC
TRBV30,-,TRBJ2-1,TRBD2,CAWRTSGGGNEQFF,TGTGCCTGGAGAACTAGCGGGGGGGGCAATGAGCAGTTCTTC
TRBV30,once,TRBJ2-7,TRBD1,CAWSVGPGGYEQYF,TGTGCCTGGAGTGTAGGGCCAGGGGGCTACGAGCAGTACTTC
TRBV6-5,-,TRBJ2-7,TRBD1,CASSYSTGRDNEQYF,TGTGCCAGCAGTTACTCGACAGGGCGCGATAACGAGCAGTACTTC
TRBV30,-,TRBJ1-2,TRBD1,CAWSSGDSSDGYTF,TGTGCCTGGAGCTCAGGGGACAGCTCGGATGGCTACACCTTC
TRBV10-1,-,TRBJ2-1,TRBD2,CASSLTSGKGNEQFF,TGCGCCAGCAGCCTGACTAGCGGGAAGGGCAATGAGCAGTTCTTC
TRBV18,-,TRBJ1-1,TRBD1,CASSSPGQGSTEAFF,TGTGCCAGCTCATCCCCGGGACAGGGGAGCACTGAAGCTTTCTTT
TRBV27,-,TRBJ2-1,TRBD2,CASGVTSGYEQFF,TGTGCCAGCGGGGTTACTAGCGGGTATGAGCAGTTCTTC